The T cell receptor beta chain under discussion was sequenced for a study of blood T cell repertoires in COVID-19 (dated by TCRdb to the early 2020s). Background on the whole study: Samples from collaborators originated in the United States, Italy and Spain and spanned both the acute and convalescent phases of COVID-19. The prospective study material was composed of cDNA or gDNA derived from T cells, B-cell-depleted T cells, or PBMCs. HLA class I and class II types, where available, came from metadata supplied by the sample provider rather than from assay-based typing. The repertoires were released in a freely available public database intended as a resource for research on the immune response to SARS-CoV-2. The samples were drawn from two sources: the first 160 participants of the ongoing ImmuneRACE study, and fewer than 1,500 subjects contributed by 6 global collaborators. Sample metadata almost always included a de-identified subject ID, COVID-19 status, age in years and sex. The dataset comprised deeply sampled blood TCRbeta repertoires from subjects exposed to, actively infected with, or recovered from COVID-19. What the research found in general, with its limitations: The quantity of clinical and demographic metadata differed by source and by participant and was supplied without curation.

Enrolling through a virtual design, the prospective study's participants ranged in age from roughly 18 to 95 years and lived across roughly 24 United States geographic areas. In the prospective study, cohorts were assigned on the basis of participant-reported clinical history obtained from a screening survey and a study questionnaire. For ImmuneRACE Cohort 3, a participant was defined as recovered based on two consecutive negative NP/OP PCR tests, clearance by a healthcare professional, or resolution of symptoms. Mobile phlebotomists in the prospective study collected whole blood, serum and a nasopharyngeal or oropharyngeal swab from every participant. Over a roughly 2-month period, participants in the prospective study had the option of providing additional blood draws and questionnaires. Before DNA extraction, prospective study blood samples were shipped either frozen or at room temperature.

The immunoSEQ Assay, a bias-controlled multiplex PCR, was used to amplify TCRbeta CDR3 regions from genomic DNA. From the authors' description of their analysis: Nucleated cell counts per sample were estimated from amplification of reference gene primers within the assay. To quantify the absolute abundance of each unique TCRbeta CDR3 rearrangement, sequence reads were collapsed and filtered. For each sample, productive Simpson clonality was calculated as the square root of Simpson's diversity index over productive rearrangements. This is the immuneACCESS table as TCRdb keeps it, with only in-frame sequences that have V and J called. A part of the clones is gone; compared with another copy, unresolved V genes explain less than half, and the rest is unexplained. V and J calls and clone size are those listed in that table; D and trimming were worked out from the DNA. The sample records about 380,000 clones, more than 75% of which are singletons. The leading ten clones occupy around 1.3% of the sample.

Comment on this clone: Its antigen is not yet known. Base qualities are not at hand, and no much larger clone is one base apart.

Inclusive of the bounding cysteine and phenylalanine, the CDR3 is 14 residues long. Of the read, only the CDR3 DNA is kept; its 42 bases are in frame from base 1. Ends trimmed: V by 5 bases, J by 2 bases; bases unmatched to a gene: 3. CDR1 is given as ENHRY and CDR2 as SYGVKD, both from the germline V gene. The chain uses TRBV10-3 and TRBJ1-5, with 7 junctional bases fitting TRBD1. Sequencing input: PBMCs or T cells enriched from blood (not recorded which). The receptor comes from a man aged 25 to 45 who had recovered from COVID-19. The nucleotide sequence is TGTGCCATCAGTAATGGACAGGGCAATCAGCCCCAGCATTTT. This translates into CAISNGQGNQPQHF.